The entry that follows covers one TCR beta chain sequence. Original data processing: How many nucleated cells were present was estimated from reference gene primer amplification. Using immunoSEQ multiplex PCR, the repertoire was profiled, and TCRdb retains in-frame clones only, with some absent. From that table come the V and J calls and clone size; the DNA was used to work out D and trimming. Of 200,000 to 250,000 clones listed, about 82% are singletons. The germline gives CDR1 MNHEY, CDR2 SVGAGI. Trimming cost V 2 bases and J 8 bases, with 12 bases left between them. This CDR3 is built from 13 residues. This record comes from a study of blood T cell repertoires in COVID-19. In the study overall: In each case, the material was cDNA or gDNA derived from T cells, B-cell-depleted T cells, or PBMCs.

The receptor comes from an elderly man with acute or convalescent COVID-19. The rearrangement joins TRBV6-5 to TRBJ1-2, with unresolved D. The sample taken for sequencing was peripheral blood. CDR3 sequence: CASSYAPTGGYTF. CDR3 sequence (DNA): TGTGCCAGCAGTTACGCGCCAACGGGGGGCTACACCTTC.